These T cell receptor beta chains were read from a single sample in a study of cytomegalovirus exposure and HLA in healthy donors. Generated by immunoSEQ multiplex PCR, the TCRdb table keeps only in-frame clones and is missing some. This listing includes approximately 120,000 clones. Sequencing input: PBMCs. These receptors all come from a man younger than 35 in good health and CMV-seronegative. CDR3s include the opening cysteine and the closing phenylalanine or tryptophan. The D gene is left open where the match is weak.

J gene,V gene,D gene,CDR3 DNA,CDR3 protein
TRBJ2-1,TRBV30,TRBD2,TGTGCCTGGAAGGGTAGCGGGAGGGGTCTCGGGTACAATGAGCAGTTCTTC,CAWKGSGRGLGYNEQFF
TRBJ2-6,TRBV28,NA,TGTGCCTCCCGAAGGGGGTGGCCCTCTGGGGCCAACGTCCTGACTTTC,CASRRGWPSGANVLTF
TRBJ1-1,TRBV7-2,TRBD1,TGTGCCAGCAGCTTGGGACAGAATGTAAACACTGAAGCTTTCTTT,CASSLGQNVNTEAFF
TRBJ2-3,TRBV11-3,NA,TGTGCCAGCAGCTTAGAGGGAGGTCAGGCAGATACGCAGTATTTT,CASSLEGGQADTQYF
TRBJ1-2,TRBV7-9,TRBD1,TGTGCCAGCAGCCCAGCGGGGGGGACAGGGAAAGGCTACACCTTC,CASSPAGGTGKGYTF
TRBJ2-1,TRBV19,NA,TGTGCCAGTAGTATCGCGGGCTACAATGAGCAGTTCTTC,CASSIAGYNEQFF
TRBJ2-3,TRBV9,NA,TGTGCCAGCAGCTGGGGGGGCAGGGGTGTTGGAGATACGCAGTATTTT,CASSWGGRGVGDTQYF
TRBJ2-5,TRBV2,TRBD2,TGTGCCAGCAGTGACGTCGGACTAGACTTGGAGACCCAGTACTTC,CASSDVGLDLETQYF
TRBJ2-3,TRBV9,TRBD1,TGTGCCAGCAGCGGTCTAAAAGGGGGCCGAAAGGCAGATACGCAGTATTTT,CASSGLKGGRKADTQYF
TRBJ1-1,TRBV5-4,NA,TGTGCCAGCAGCCTGCGGGCCCTTGGAACTGAAGCTTTCTTT,CASSLRALGTEAFF
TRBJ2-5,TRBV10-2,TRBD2,TGCGCCAGCTCCGGGCCGGTGGCGGGAGGGACCCAGTACTTC,CASSGPVAGGTQYF
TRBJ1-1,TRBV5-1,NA,TGCGCCAGCAGCTTTACGGGGGGAACTGAAGCTTTCTTT,CASSFTGGTEAFF
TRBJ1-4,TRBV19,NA,TGTGCCAGTAGTATGGGTGGGACTCAAGGGGAAAAACTGTTTTTT,CASSMGGTQGEKLFF
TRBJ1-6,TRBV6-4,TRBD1,TGTGCCAGCGAGACAGGGGGCCCTCAGTCTTATAATTCACCCCTCCACTTT,CASETGGPQSYNSPLHF
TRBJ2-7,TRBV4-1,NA,TGCGCCAGCAGCCAAGTGCGAGGCACCCGCTACGAGCAGTACTTC,CASSQVRGTRYEQYF
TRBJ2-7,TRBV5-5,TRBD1,TGTGCCAGCAGCTTGGGACAGGGATGGACCTACGAGCAGTACTTC,CASSLGQGWTYEQYF
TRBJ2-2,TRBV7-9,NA,TGTGCCAGCTTAGCGAACACCGGGGAGCTGTTTTTT,CASLANTGELFF
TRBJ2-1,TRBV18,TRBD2,TGTGCCAGCTCACCACCGGCGGGGGTTGAGCAGTTCTTC,CASSPPAGVEQFF
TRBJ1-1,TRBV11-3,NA,TGTGCCAGCAGCTTAGGGACGGGACAGAACACTGAAGCTTTCTTT,CASSLGTGQNTEAFF
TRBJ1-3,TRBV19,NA,TGTGCCAGTAGCCGGTTAGGAAACACCATATATTTT,CASSRLGNTIYF
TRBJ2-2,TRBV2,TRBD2,TGTGCCGGGAGCGGGAGGGCGAGCACCGGGGAGCTGTTTTTT,CAGSGRASTGELFF
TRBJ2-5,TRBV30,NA,TGTGCCTGGAGTCACCGAAGGGGGAGACAAGAGACCCAGTACTTC,CAWSHRRGRQETQYF
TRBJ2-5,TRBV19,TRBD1,TGTGCCAGTAGTATCTTCGGGACAGATTTACTCCAAGAGACCCAGTACTTC,CASSIFGTDLLQETQYF
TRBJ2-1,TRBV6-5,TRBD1,TGTGCCAGCTGTAGGCAGGGGGCTAATGAGCAGTTCTTC,CASCRQGANEQFF
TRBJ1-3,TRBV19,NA,TGTGCCAGTAGTACCCCAGGGTCTGGAAACACCATATATTTT,CASSTPGSGNTIYF
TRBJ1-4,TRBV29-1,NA,TGCAGCGTTGAAGAATCGACAGTGAGTAATGAAAAACTGTTTTTT,CSVEESTVSNEKLFF